The entry below gives a single T cell receptor beta chain sequence along with its context. Its antigen remains unknown. The data belong to a study of Graves' ophthalmopathy and Graves' hyperthyroidism. RNA transcripts served as template for amplifying TCR beta CDR3 sequences. An opening RT-PCR round employed HTBI primers and preceded a second-round multiplex PCR. TCRdb re-derived calls from the multiplex PCR reads in MiXCR, one entry per CDR3 protein. The data hold over a million distinct CDR3 sequences, with 35% to 40% observed a single time. The V gene lost 10 bases and the J gene lost 6 bases, with 19 bases spanning the gap. The CDR3 spans 14 residues. Notes on the study in general: Most expanded clonotypes in thyroid above 0.001 frequency also showed up in blood.

Among the hyperthyroidism patients, all were newly diagnosed, aged 18 to 65, with under 2 months' duration. Lactation, pregnancy, uncontrolled infections and other autoimmune diseases were all grounds for excluding patients. This rearrangement joins TRBV12-3 or TRBV12-4 to TRBJ1-5; weak D call: TRBD1 (5 bases). Sequenced input: peripheral blood or thyroid tissue (not recorded which). The clonotype was recovered from an adult man with Graves' hyperthyroidism. The CDR3 DNA reads as TGTGCCATAAGCAGTCCAGGGTCGGTTCAGCCCCAGCATTTT. It specifies CAISSPGSVQPQHF.